The source of this TCR beta chain is a study of shared clonotypes between healthy human individuals. V dropped 2 bases and J dropped 0 bases, with 8 bases sitting between them. The CDR3 is made up of 15 amino acids. CDR1 SGHRS and CDR2 YFSETQ come from the germline V gene. The assay was immunoSEQ multiplex PCR, and TCRdb's table has in-frame clones only and misses some. The data contain over 400,000 clones, 81% of them seen just once; the ten biggest clones take up about 13%. The sequence came from a woman aged 40 to 50 in good health. Some clones in this sample may be carry-over from other donors' samples. The chain uses TRBV5-1 and TRBJ2-2, with a possible D match to TRBD2 (6 bases). The sample comprised PBMCs. The DNA for the CDR3 is TGCGCCAGCAGCTTTTCTAGCGCGAACACCGGGGAGCTGTTTTTT. Its protein is CASSFSSANTGELFF.